Shown below are 7 T cell receptor beta chains from a single sample sequenced in a study of vaccination effects on CD4 cells after COVID-19. Profiling relied on immunoSEQ multiplex PCR, and the TCRdb table lists in-frame clones only, not all of them. The sample yields more than 25,000 clones, more than 65% seen once. ViraFEST assay sequencing came after antigen-specific CD4+ T cells were expanded with viral peptide pools. Following a roughly 11-day culture, CD4+ T cells were purified. Of the BNT162b2 and mRNA-1273 vaccines, participants received two doses of one or the other. Their antigens are not known. Here the sequenced sample was CD4+ T cells from PBMCs cultured with HCoV-229E spike peptides, taken after COVID-19 vaccination. These receptors originate from a human donor who received a COVID-19 vaccine.

This clone was seen only a few times. The chain joins TRBV30 to TRBJ2-3, with D possibly being TRBD2 (5 bases). The germline V and J ends were trimmed by 4 bases and 2 bases, with 13 bases remaining between them. Germline V gene sequence: CDR1 GTSNPN, CDR2 SVGIG (reference sequence). This CDR3 spans 14 amino acids. The CDR3: CAWISERSTDTQYF. As DNA, the CDR3 is TGTGCCTGGATTTCTGAGCGGTCCACAGATACGCAGTATTTT.

This clone is medium-sized. V usage is TRBV14 and J usage is TRBJ1-1; 7 positions agree with TRBD1. This CDR3 is 12 amino acids long. After removal of 0 bases from V and 10 bases from J, the junction contained 2 bases not matched to a gene. Germline assignment: CDR1 SGHDN and CDR2 FVKESK. For the CDR3, the DNA is TGTGCCAGCAGCCAAGATGCAGGGGGAGCTTTCTTT. Translating gives CASSQDAGGAFF.

The chain carries TRBV13 and TRBJ2-2, with 10 bases lining up with TRBD2. Germline V lookup: CDR1 PRHDT, CDR2 FYEKMQ (reference sequence). The V gene end was trimmed by 0 bases and the J gene end by 4 bases; junction bases not matched to a gene: 2. The CDR3 is 16 amino acids. Here the CDR3 reads CASSLGASGGTGELFF. The CDR3 nucleotides are TGTGCCAGCAGCTTAGGAGCTAGCGGGGGCACCGGGGAGCTGTTTTTT.

The chain carries TRBV11-2 and TRBJ2-3; 8 nucleotides match TRBD1. V lost 4 bases to trimming and J lost 5 bases; unmatched junction nucleotides: 11. Germline loops: CDR1 SGHAT, CDR2 FQNNGV. CDR3 length: 16 residues. The CDR3: CASSSLRGRIQDTQYF. CDR3 coding DNA: TGTGCCAGCAGCTCACTCAGGGGGCGCATACAAGATACGCAGTATTTT.

The rearrangement joins TRBV14 to TRBJ1-1; D might be TRBD1 (6 bases). This CDR3 contains 15 residues. V gave up 3 bases and J gave up 1 base, with 12 bases separating them. Germline CDR1 reads SGHDN; CDR2 reads FVKESK. The CDR3 nucleotides are TGTGCCAGCAGCCAGGGGGGCACATGGAACACTGAAGCTTTCTTT. Encoded protein: CASSQGGTWNTEAFF.

V usage is TRBV11-2 and J usage is TRBJ2-1, with 10 bases matching TRBD2. J gave up 4 bases and V 3 bases, and 12 bases lay outside the gene matches. From germline, CDR1 is SGHAT and CDR2 FQNNGV. This CDR3 contains 18 residues. CDR3 region: CASSFLSLAGGPYNEQFF. DNA of the CDR3: TGTGCCAGCAGCTTCCTATCTTTAGCGGGAGGCCCTTACAATGAGCAGTTCTTC.

This chain joins TRBV27 and TRBJ1-2; 9 bases are shared with TRBD1. Germline lookup yields CDR1 MNHEY and CDR2 SMNVEV (reference sequence). CDR3 size: 15 residues. J lost 4 bases, V lost 5 bases, and 8 bases had no gene match. CDR3 coding DNA: TGTGCCAGCAGTCCGGCTTGGACAGGGGCCTATGGCTACACCTTC. Residues: CASSPAWTGAYGYTF.